This is a list of T cell receptor beta chains from one sample in a study of T-cell memory formation after mild COVID-19. TCRdb analysed the 5' RACE reads with MiXCR anew, one entry per CDR3 protein. The data hold some 150,000 distinct CDR3 sequences, with roughly 6.3% observed a single time. The material sequenced was PBMCs or a T cell subset sorted from them (not recorded which). Receptors were obtained from an adult woman who had mild COVID-19 (a few samples of this study predate the infection). Cell type and time point are not known. Both conserved end residues are part of each CDR3. D genes are given only for firm matches. Not every row has a clone size; where given, it reads once, few, many or a size class.

TGTGCCAGCAGCGCCATTCTAACAGGGGTGGGAGGAAACATTCAGTACTTC | CASSAILTGVGGNIQYF | TRBJ2-4 | many | - | TRBV7-2
TGTGCCAGCAACCACCTTCTGGGGGCGCAGGGCTACACCTTC | CASNHLLGAQGYTF | TRBJ1-2 | few | - | TRBV5-8
TGCGCCAGCAGCCCGGACAGGGGGCTATACGAGCAGTACTTC | CASSPDRGLYEQYF | TRBJ2-7 | few | TRBD1 | TRBV5-1
TGTGCCAGCAGCGTAGGCATGGGAGATACGCAGTATTTT | CASSVGMGDTQYF | TRBJ2-3 | - | - | TRBV9
TGTGCCAGCAGTGACTCAAATGAGCAGTTCTTC | CASSDSNEQFF | TRBJ2-1 | - | - | TRBV6-2/TRBV6-3
TGTGCCAGCAGTGGTAAAGATACGCAGTATTTT | CASSGKDTQYF | TRBJ2-3 | many | - | TRBV12-3/TRBV12-4
TGTGCCAGCAGTCTCCTGAACTATGGCTACACCTTC | CASSLLNYGYTF | TRBJ1-2 | - | - | TRBV3-1
TGTGCCAGCAGTGAATCCGGGACAGGGGCCTACGAGCAGTACTTC | CASSESGTGAYEQYF | TRBJ2-7 | many | TRBD1 | TRBV25-1
TGCGCCAGCAGCCAATTCCGGGACAGTGAAGCTGGAAACACCATATATTTT | CASSQFRDSEAGNTIYF | TRBJ1-3 | few | TRBD1 | TRBV4-1
TGTGCCAGCAGCTCCCGGCACGGCGGGATCGGGGAGCTGTTTTTT | CASSSRHGGIGELFF | TRBJ2-2 | few | - | TRBV4-2
TGTGCCAGCAGCAGAGGAGGCGCTAGCTGGGAGACCCAGTACTTC | CASSRGGASWETQYF | TRBJ2-5 | - | - | TRBV7-2
TGTGCCAGCAGCTTATCGGTTTTGACCCGGACCAATGAGCAGTTCTTC | CASSLSVLTRTNEQFF | TRBJ2-1 | - | - | TRBV7-9
TGTGCCAGCAGTCCAGGGGGGGGGCAGTCGACTAATGAAAAACTGTTTTTT | CASSPGGGQSTNEKLFF | TRBJ1-4 | few | TRBD1 | TRBV12-3/TRBV12-4
TGTGCCAGCAGTTATCGCACAGATACGCAGTATTTT | CASSYRTDTQYF | TRBJ2-3 | - | - | TRBV6-2/TRBV6-3
TGCAGCGTCGGCAGACTAGCGATAGGCGGGAACAATGAGCAGTTCTTC | CSVGRLAIGGNNEQFF | TRBJ2-1 | medium-sized | TRBD2 | TRBV29-1
TGTGCCAGCCTCGGACTAGCGGGACCAAACACCGGGGAGCTGTTTTTT | CASLGLAGPNTGELFF | TRBJ2-2 | - | TRBD2 | TRBV18
TGTGCCAGCTCACCACTCGGGAACAGTAGGAATTCACCCCTCCACTTT | CASSPLGNSRNSPLHF | TRBJ1-6 | few | - | TRBV18
TGTGCCAGTAGTACCAGGGTTAACTATGGCTACACCTTC | CASSTRVNYGYTF | TRBJ1-2 | - | - | TRBV19
TGTGCCAGCAGTTTCGGCGGGAATGGAGTACCCCACTTC | CASSFGGNGVPHF | TRBJ2-5 | - | - | TRBV12-3/TRBV12-4
TGTGCCAGCAGTTATGGACAGTACACCGGGGAGCTGTTTTTT | CASSYGQYTGELFF | TRBJ2-2 | many | - | TRBV12-3/TRBV12-4
TGCAGTGCTTCTGGGACAGGGGGGGGCACAGATACGCAGTATTTT | CSASGTGGGTDTQYF | TRBJ2-3 | many | TRBD1 | TRBV20-1
TGCAGCGTTGAACGAGCGGGGGAGCAGTACTTC | CSVERAGEQYF | TRBJ2-7 | few | TRBD2 | TRBV29-1
TGTGCCAGCAACCCCCTCCCGGACGTGTCCACTGAAGCTTTCTTT | CASNPLPDVSTEAFF | TRBJ1-1 | few | - | TRBV9
TGTGCCACCAGCGCGCCCGGGACGGGGGATGGAGAGACCCAGTACTTC | CATSAPGTGDGETQYF | TRBJ2-5 | - | - | TRBV15
TGCGCCAGCAGCAACGGAACGGGGACAGGGTCCGGTGGCTACACCTTC | CASSNGTGTGSGGYTF | TRBJ1-2 | few | TRBD1 | TRBV5-1
TGTGCCAGCAGGCCTAGCGGGTCTTCTAATGAAAAACTGTTTTTT | CASRPSGSSNEKLFF | TRBJ1-4 | - | - | TRBV7-2
TGTGCTAGTGGTTTGACCCAGAAAGGGCAGCTTGAGGTCATGGGCGAGCAGTACTTC | CASGLTQKGQLEVMGEQYF | TRBJ2-7 | - | - | TRBV12-5
TGTGCCAGCAGTGTAACAGGGGGCGTAGAAACTGAAGCTTTCTTT | CASSVTGGVETEAFF | TRBJ1-1 | few | TRBD1 | TRBV2
TGTGCCAGCAGGAAGACAGGGTTACAAGAGACCCAGTACTTC | CASRKTGLQETQYF | TRBJ2-5 | - | TRBD1 | TRBV6-2/TRBV6-3
TGTGCCAGCAGTTTTGGACCCCAGCCCCAGCATTTT | CASSFGPQPQHF | TRBJ1-5 | many | - | TRBV12-3/TRBV12-4
TGTGCCAGCAGCTTAGTGAGGGACAGGGAGGGGGAGCAGTACTTC | CASSLVRDREGEQYF | TRBJ2-7 | few | TRBD1 | TRBV11-2
TGTGCCAGCAGCACAGATACACGCACAGATACGCAGTATTTT | CASSTDTRTDTQYF | TRBJ2-3 | - | - | TRBV5-4
TGTGCCAGCACCCTTCGGGGGCTTGGAACAGATACGCAGTATTTT | CASTLRGLGTDTQYF | TRBJ2-3 | many | - | TRBV12-3/TRBV12-4
TGCAGCCCCTGGGGGGCGGATACCTACGAGCAGTACTTC | CSPWGADTYEQYF | TRBJ2-7 | many | - | TRBV20-1
TGTGTCCTGGCGGGGAACGGAAACACCATATATTTT | CVLAGNGNTIYF | TRBJ1-3 | - | - | TRBV12-3/TRBV12-4
TGTGCCAGCAGCGCCGACCGTGGTGTAGAGACCCAGTACTTC | CASSADRGVETQYF | TRBJ2-5 | few | - | TRBV9
TGCAGTGCTAGCCCTCCGAGGAACGAGCAGTACTTC | CSASPPRNEQYF | TRBJ2-7 | few | - | TRBV20-1
TGTGCCAGTAGTATAGGACTAGCGGGACTTAGGGGACGCTACGAGCAGTACTTC | CASSIGLAGLRGRYEQYF | TRBJ2-7 | few | TRBD2 | TRBV19
TGCAGCGTCCAGGGGTCCAACTATGGCTACACCTTC | CSVQGSNYGYTF | TRBJ1-2 | few | - | TRBV29-1